The rows below give T cell receptor beta chains drawn from one sample of a study of PD-1 blockade in classical Hodgkin lymphoma. The assay was immunoSEQ multiplex PCR, and TCRdb's table has in-frame clones only and misses some. The profile shows 70,000 or so clones, 85% to 95% of them singletons. Specimen: peripheral blood mononuclear cells (PBMCs). All receptors derive from a human donor with classical Hodgkin lymphoma. Both conserved end residues are part of each CDR3. Each record gives: clone size, CDR3 length, J gene, V gene, D gene, CDR3 DNA, CDR3 protein. A D gene is named only where the DNA matches it firmly. Size values are once, few and many counts, or a class for expanded clones, and some rows have none.

size: -
length: 12
J: TRBJ2-5
V: TRBV5-5
D: -
DNA: TGTGCCAGCAGCTTGGCCGTCTACCCCCAGTACTTC
CDR3: CASSLAVYPQYF

size: -
length: 16
J: TRBJ2-2
V: TRBV6-5
D: TRBD2
DNA: TGTGCCAGCAGTTACTCGTCTAGCGGGAGGTCCGGGGAGCTGTTTTTT
CDR3: CASSYSSSGRSGELFF

size: -
length: 14
J: TRBJ1-6
V: TRBV6-1
D: TRBD1
DNA: TGTGCCAGCAGTTCAGACAGGGGGCTAGCACCCCTCCACTTT
CDR3: CASSSDRGLAPLHF

size: -
length: 17
J: TRBJ2-7
V: TRBV7-9
D: TRBD1
DNA: TGTGCCAGCAGCTTAGCAACTCCGGGACAGGGCTCCTACGAGCAGTACTTC
CDR3: CASSLATPGQGSYEQYF

size: -
length: 14
J: TRBJ1-2
V: TRBV27
D: TRBD1
DNA: TGTGCCAGCAGCCGGGACAGATCTAACTATGGCTACACCTTC
CDR3: CASSRDRSNYGYTF

size: -
length: 15
J: TRBJ2-7
V: TRBV11-2
D: -
DNA: TGTGCCAGCAGCTTAGAAGGGGACCGTATGGACGAGCAGTACTTC
CDR3: CASSLEGDRMDEQYF

size: -
length: 14
J: TRBJ2-5
V: TRBV6-1
D: -
DNA: TGTGCCAGCTCCCTGCGGGCCGTCGGAAAGACCCAGTACTTC
CDR3: CASSLRAVGKTQYF

size: -
length: 13
J: TRBJ2-5
V: TRBV29-1
D: -
DNA: TGCAGCGTACGACCCGGAGCTGGAGAGACCCAGTACTTC
CDR3: CSVRPGAGETQYF

size: -
length: 14
J: TRBJ2-2
V: TRBV5-1
D: TRBD1
DNA: TGCGCCAGCAGAGGACAGGGGGCGATAGGGGAGCTGTTTTTT
CDR3: CASRGQGAIGELFF

size: -
length: 15
J: TRBJ2-1
V: TRBV6-5
D: TRBD1
DNA: TGTGCCAGCAGTTACGAGGGGGCGGAGTGGTCCACACAGTTCTTC
CDR3: CASSYEGAEWSTQFF

size: -
length: 13
J: TRBJ1-1
V: TRBV19
D: -
DNA: TGTGCCAGTAGTATCAAGGGGATCACTGAAGCTTTCTTT
CDR3: CASSIKGITEAFF

size: -
length: 13
J: TRBJ1-6
V: TRBV15
D: -
DNA: TGTGCCACCAGGCGGCGGCTAGGATCACCCCTCCACTTT
CDR3: CATRRRLGSPLHF

size: few
length: 13
J: TRBJ1-1
V: TRBV2
D: -
DNA: TGTGCCAGCAGCGAGCTTCAGGACACTGAAGCTTTCTTT
CDR3: CASSELQDTEAFF

size: -
length: 15
J: TRBJ1-3
V: TRBV6-1
D: -
DNA: TGTGCCAGCAGTGATTGGGCAGGGGCTGGAAACACCATATATTTT
CDR3: CASSDWAGAGNTIYF

size: -
length: 15
J: TRBJ2-2
V: TRBV6-1
D: TRBD1
DNA: TGTGCCAGCAGTGGTACAGGGGTTGGCACCGGGGAGCTGTTTTTT
CDR3: CASSGTGVGTGELFF

size: -
length: 17
J: TRBJ2-5
V: TRBV4-3
D: TRBD1
DNA: TGCGCCAGCAGCCAAAGCGCGGCTGTGACAGGGAAAGAGACCCAGTACTTC
CDR3: CASSQSAAVTGKETQYF

size: -
length: 16
J: TRBJ2-3
V: TRBV10-3
D: TRBD1
DNA: TGTGCCATCAGTTCTGGACAGGGTTTCAGCGAGGATACGCAGTATTTT
CDR3: CAISSGQGFSEDTQYF

size: -
length: 16
J: TRBJ2-3
V: TRBV19
D: TRBD1
DNA: TGTGCCAGTAGTCTAACCCCGGGACAGGGGGAAGATACGCAGTATTTT
CDR3: CASSLTPGQGEDTQYF

size: -
length: 16
J: TRBJ1-2
V: TRBV2
D: TRBD1
DNA: TGTGCCAGCAGTCGGGACAGGGGCTCACTTTTCTATGGCTACACCTTC
CDR3: CASSRDRGSLFYGYTF

size: -
length: 15
J: TRBJ2-7
V: TRBV6-6
D: -
DNA: TGTGCCAGCCGACCCCTGACTGATGTAAAGGGAGAGGAGTACTTC
CDR3: CASRPLTDVKGEEYF

size: -
length: 16
J: TRBJ2-1
V: TRBV2
D: TRBD2
DNA: TGTGCCAGCAGTGCGCCGGGACTAGCCGTCTACAATGAGCAGTTCTTC
CDR3: CASSAPGLAVYNEQFF

size: once
length: 14
J: TRBJ2-5
V: TRBV7-9
D: -
DNA: TGTGCCAGCAGCTCCCACGGCAGTAAAGAGACCCAGTACTTC
CDR3: CASSSHGSKETQYF

size: -
length: 15
J: TRBJ2-3
V: TRBV5-1
D: -
DNA: TGCGCCAGCAGCTTGTCTGGGGGGGGCCTAAATACGCAGTATTTT
CDR3: CASSLSGGGLNTQYF

size: -
length: 15
J: TRBJ1-2
V: TRBV11-1
D: -
DNA: TGTGCCAGCAGCGCGAGAATTGGGACTAACTATGGCTACACCTTC
CDR3: CASSARIGTNYGYTF

size: -
length: 12
J: TRBJ1-4
V: TRBV15
D: -
DNA: TGTGCCACCAGCAGAGCCGATGAAAAACTGTTTTTT
CDR3: CATSRADEKLFF

size: -
length: 19
J: TRBJ2-3
V: TRBV4-2
D: TRBD2
DNA: TGTGCCAGCAGCCTTAGGACTAGCGGCGGGAAACTGTCCACAGATACGCAGTATTTT
CDR3: CASSLRTSGGKLSTDTQYF

size: -
length: 14
J: TRBJ2-3
V: TRBV5-6
D: TRBD1
DNA: TGTGCCAGCAGCTCGGACAGGGCGACAGATACGCAGTATTTT
CDR3: CASSSDRATDTQYF

size: -
length: 15
J: TRBJ1-5
V: TRBV7-2
D: TRBD1
DNA: TGTGCCAGCAGCTTTGACAGGGCTGGACTGTGGGCCCAGCATTTT
CDR3: CASSFDRAGLWAQHF

size: -
length: 15
J: TRBJ2-7
V: TRBV7-4
D: -
DNA: TGTGCCAGCAGCTGGCGTCTAGGGGATGTCTACGAGCAGTACTTC
CDR3: CASSWRLGDVYEQYF

size: once
length: 14
J: TRBJ1-2
V: TRBV5-1
D: -
DNA: TGCGCCAGCAGCTTGGAGGGTTTCCCCTATGGCTACACCTTC
CDR3: CASSLEGFPYGYTF

size: -
length: 13
J: TRBJ2-3
V: TRBV9
D: -
DNA: TGTGCCAGCAACGTAGACCTTTCAGATACGCAGTATTTT
CDR3: CASNVDLSDTQYF

size: few
length: 16
J: TRBJ1-5
V: TRBV4-2
D: TRBD1
DNA: TGTGCCAGCAGCCAACGAATCAGGGGGCCTCTTCAGCCCCAGCATTTT
CDR3: CASSQRIRGPLQPQHF

size: -
length: 13
J: TRBJ1-5
V: TRBV6-9
D: -
DNA: TGTGCCAGCAGTTATTCGAAGGATCAGCCCCAGCATTTT
CDR3: CASSYSKDQPQHF

size: -
length: 13
J: TRBJ2-2
V: TRBV9
D: -
DNA: TGTGCCAGCAGCGTTGGAGGTCACGGGGAGCTGTTTTTT
CDR3: CASSVGGHGELFF

size: once
length: 13
J: TRBJ1-1
V: TRBV2
D: -
DNA: TGTGCCAGCAGCCCCGCGGGGTATACTGAAGCTTTCTTT
CDR3: CASSPAGYTEAFF

size: -
length: 15
J: TRBJ2-3
V: TRBV7-8
D: TRBD2
DNA: TGTGCCAGCAGCTTGGGGACTACCCTCACAGATACGCAGTATTTT
CDR3: CASSLGTTLTDTQYF

size: -
length: 15
J: TRBJ2-6
V: TRBV28
D: -
DNA: TGTGCCAGCAGCTTCGGAGGGGCGGGGGCCAACGTCCTGACTTTC
CDR3: CASSFGGAGANVLTF

size: medium-sized
length: 17
J: TRBJ2-1
V: TRBV5-1
D: -
DNA: TGCGCCAGCAGCTCCCCTGGGGGGTCGAGCTCCTACAATGAGCAGTTCTTC
CDR3: CASSSPGGSSSYNEQFF

size: -
length: 16
J: TRBJ1-3
V: TRBV7-7
D: -
DNA: TGTGCCAGCAGCCCTAATGAGGCCGGGAATGGAAACACCATATATTTT
CDR3: CASSPNEAGNGNTIYF

size: -
length: 15
J: TRBJ2-7
V: TRBV2
D: TRBD1
DNA: TGTGCCAGCAGTGCCGGACAGGACCCTTCCTACGAGCAGTACTTC
CDR3: CASSAGQDPSYEQYF

size: -
length: 16
J: TRBJ1-2
V: TRBV4-2
D: -
DNA: TGTGCCAGCAGCCAGAGGGGGGGGGCTTGGGACTATGGCTACACCTTC
CDR3: CASSQRGGAWDYGYTF

size: -
length: 16
J: TRBJ1-5
V: TRBV2
D: -
DNA: TGTGCCAGCAGGGGGCCCTCAGTAGCTAGCAATCAGCCCCAGCATTTT
CDR3: CASRGPSVASNQPQHF

size: -
length: 14
J: TRBJ1-1
V: TRBV7-2
D: -
DNA: TGTGCCAGCAGCTTAGGTCCTCTGGGTGGGGCAGCTTTCTTT
CDR3: CASSLGPLGGAAFF

size: -
length: 16
J: TRBJ2-2
V: TRBV10-3
D: TRBD2
DNA: TGTGCCTCCTCTAGCGGGAGTGATCCGAACACCGGGGAGCTGTTTTTT
CDR3: CASSSGSDPNTGELFF

size: -
length: 13
J: TRBJ1-2
V: TRBV15
D: -
DNA: TGTGCCACCAGCAGAGACGGGGGGTATGGCTACACCTTC
CDR3: CATSRDGGYGYTF

size: -
length: 14
J: TRBJ1-3
V: TRBV6-1
D: TRBD1
DNA: TGTGCCAGCAGGGACAGGGGGCCAGGAAACACCATATATTTT
CDR3: CASRDRGPGNTIYF

size: -
length: 15
J: TRBJ2-1
V: TRBV2
D: TRBD2
DNA: TGTGCCAGCCGGACCGGGACTAGCGGGGCGAATGAGCAGTTCTTC
CDR3: CASRTGTSGANEQFF

size: -
length: 14
J: TRBJ2-5
V: TRBV6-4
D: -
DNA: TGTGCCAGCAGTGAGAGGGGGGGCGGTGAGACCCAGTACTTC
CDR3: CASSERGGGETQYF

size: -
length: 16
J: TRBJ1-1
V: TRBV6-5
D: -
DNA: TGTGCCAGCAGCTACTCGCCGGGACTCCCGAACACTGAAGCTTTCTTT
CDR3: CASSYSPGLPNTEAFF

size: -
length: 13
J: TRBJ2-5
V: TRBV6-1
D: -
DNA: TGTGCCAGCACCCAATTGGGGGGACAGACCCAGTACTTC
CDR3: CASTQLGGQTQYF

size: once
length: 16
J: TRBJ1-2
V: TRBV5-4
D: TRBD1
DNA: TGTGCCAGCAGCTTGGCGGCCCAGGGGGACAACTATGGCTACACCTTC
CDR3: CASSLAAQGDNYGYTF

size: -
length: 14
J: TRBJ2-7
V: TRBV7-3
D: -
DNA: TGTGCCAGCAGCTTAACTGGCGGGGACTACGAGCAGTACTTC
CDR3: CASSLTGGDYEQYF

size: -
length: 14
J: TRBJ1-1
V: TRBV6-5
D: TRBD1
DNA: TGTGCCAGCAGTCGACAGGGTTTAAACACTGAAGCTTTCTTT
CDR3: CASSRQGLNTEAFF

size: -
length: 16
J: TRBJ1-1
V: TRBV5-4
D: TRBD1
DNA: TGTGCCAGCAGCTTAGGGACAGGTAAAGGGAACACTGAAGCTTTCTTT
CDR3: CASSLGTGKGNTEAFF

size: -
length: 12
J: TRBJ2-7
V: TRBV7-8
D: -
DNA: TGTGCCAGCAGCTTAGATCCGGGAGAGCAGTACTTC
CDR3: CASSLDPGEQYF